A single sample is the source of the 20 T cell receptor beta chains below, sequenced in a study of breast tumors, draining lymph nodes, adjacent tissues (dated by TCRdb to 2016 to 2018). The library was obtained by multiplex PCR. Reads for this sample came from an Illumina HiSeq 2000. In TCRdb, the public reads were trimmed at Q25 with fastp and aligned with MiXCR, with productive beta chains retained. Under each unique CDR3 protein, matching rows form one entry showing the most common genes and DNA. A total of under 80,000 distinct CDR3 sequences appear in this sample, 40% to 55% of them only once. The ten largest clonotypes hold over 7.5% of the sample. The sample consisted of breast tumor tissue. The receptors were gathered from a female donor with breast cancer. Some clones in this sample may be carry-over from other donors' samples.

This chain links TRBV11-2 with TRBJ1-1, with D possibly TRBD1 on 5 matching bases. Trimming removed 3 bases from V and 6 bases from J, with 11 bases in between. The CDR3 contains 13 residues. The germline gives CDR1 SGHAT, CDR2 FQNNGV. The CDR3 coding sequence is TGTGCCAGCAGCTTTGGCCCCAGGGCTGAAGCTTTCTTT. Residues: CASSFGPRAEAFF.

This CDR3 reads CASSPGQAGSPLHF. DNA for the CDR3: TGTGCCAGCAGTCCGGGACAGGCCGGATCACCCCTCCACTTT. This chain joins TRBV12-3 or TRBV12-4 and TRBJ1-6; the match to TRBD1 covers 8 bases. The ends lost 5 bases at V and 10 bases at J; junction bases unmatched: 7. The CDR3 totals 14 residues.

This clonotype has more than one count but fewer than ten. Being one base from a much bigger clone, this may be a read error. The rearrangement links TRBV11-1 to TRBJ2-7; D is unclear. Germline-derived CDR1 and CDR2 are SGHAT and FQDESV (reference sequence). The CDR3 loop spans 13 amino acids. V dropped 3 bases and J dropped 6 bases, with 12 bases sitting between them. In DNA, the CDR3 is TGTGCCAGCAGCTTCGGCCAATCTCCCGAGCAGTACTTC. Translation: CASSFGQSPEQYF.

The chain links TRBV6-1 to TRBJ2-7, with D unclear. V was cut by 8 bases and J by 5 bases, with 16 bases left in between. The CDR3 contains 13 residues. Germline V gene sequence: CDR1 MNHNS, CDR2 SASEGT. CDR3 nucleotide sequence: TGTGCCAGCTCAACGGCAGGCATGAACGAGCAGTACTTC. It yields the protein CASSTAGMNEQYF.

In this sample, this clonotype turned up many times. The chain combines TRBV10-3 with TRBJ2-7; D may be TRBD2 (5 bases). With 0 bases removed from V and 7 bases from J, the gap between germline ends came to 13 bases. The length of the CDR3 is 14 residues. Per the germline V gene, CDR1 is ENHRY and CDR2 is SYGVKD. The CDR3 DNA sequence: TGTGCCATCAGTGAGTCGAGGGAGCCCCAGGAGCAGTACTTC. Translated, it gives CAISESREPQEQYF.

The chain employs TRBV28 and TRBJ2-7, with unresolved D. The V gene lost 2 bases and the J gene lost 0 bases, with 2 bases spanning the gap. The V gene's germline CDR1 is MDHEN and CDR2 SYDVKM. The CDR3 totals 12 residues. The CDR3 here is CASSLNSYEQYF. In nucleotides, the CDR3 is TGTGCCAGCAGTTTAAACTCCTACGAGCAGTACTTC.

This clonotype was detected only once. Here the CDR3 DNA reads TGTGCCAGCAGCGAGTCCACTAGCACAGATACGCAGTATTTT. It translates to CASSESTSTDTQYF. The chain recombines TRBV9 with TRBJ2-3; D unresolved. CDR1 and CDR2 from the germline V gene are SGDLS and YYNGEE. V was pared by 3 bases and J by 0 bases, with 8 bases between. The CDR3 runs 14 residues. Full variable domain (outside the CDR3, taken from reference TRBV9 and TRBJ2-3): DSGVTQTPKHLITATGQRVTLRCSPRSGDLSVYWYQQSLDQGLQFLIQYYNGEERAKGNILERFSAQQFPDLHSELNLSSLELGDSALYFCASSESTSTDTQYFGPGTRLTVL.

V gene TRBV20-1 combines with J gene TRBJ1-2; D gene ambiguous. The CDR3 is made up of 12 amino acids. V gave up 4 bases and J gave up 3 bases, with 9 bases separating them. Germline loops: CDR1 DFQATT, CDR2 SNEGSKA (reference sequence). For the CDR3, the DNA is TGCAGTGCTACCGGAGGTGACTATGGCTACACCTTC. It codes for CSATGGDYGYTF.

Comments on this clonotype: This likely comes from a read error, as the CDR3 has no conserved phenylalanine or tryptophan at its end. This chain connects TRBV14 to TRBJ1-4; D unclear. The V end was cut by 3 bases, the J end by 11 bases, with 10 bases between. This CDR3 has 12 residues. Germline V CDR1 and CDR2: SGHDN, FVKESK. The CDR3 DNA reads TGTGCCAGCAGCCAGGGCAGTGAGAAACTGTTTTGT. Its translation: CASSQGSEKLFC.

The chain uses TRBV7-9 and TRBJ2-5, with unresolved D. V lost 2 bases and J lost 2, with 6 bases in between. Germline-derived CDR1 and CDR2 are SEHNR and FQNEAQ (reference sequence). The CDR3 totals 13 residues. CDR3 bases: TGTGCCAGCAGCTTACGCAGTCAAGAGACCCAGTACTTC. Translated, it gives CASSLRSQETQYF.

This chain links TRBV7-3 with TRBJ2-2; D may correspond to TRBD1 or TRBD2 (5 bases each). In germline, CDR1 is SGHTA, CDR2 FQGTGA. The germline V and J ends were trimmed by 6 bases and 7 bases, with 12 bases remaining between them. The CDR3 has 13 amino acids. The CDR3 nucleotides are TGTGCCAGCAGGGGGGATCGCGGCGGGGAGCTGTTTTTT. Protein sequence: CASRGDRGGELFF.

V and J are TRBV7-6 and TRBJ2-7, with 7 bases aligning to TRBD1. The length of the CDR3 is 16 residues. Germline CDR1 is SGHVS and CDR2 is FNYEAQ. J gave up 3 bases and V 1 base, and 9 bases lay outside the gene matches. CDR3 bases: TGTGCCAGCAGCTTAGTGGACGGGACAGATAACTACGAGCAGTACTTC. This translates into CASSLVDGTDNYEQYF. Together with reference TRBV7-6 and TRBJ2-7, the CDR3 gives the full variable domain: GAGVSQSPRYKVTKRGQDVALRCDPISGHVSLYWYRQALGQGPEFLTYFNYEAQQDKSGLPNDRFSAERPEGSISTLTIQRTEQRDSAMYRCASSLVDGTDNYEQYFGPGTRLTVT.

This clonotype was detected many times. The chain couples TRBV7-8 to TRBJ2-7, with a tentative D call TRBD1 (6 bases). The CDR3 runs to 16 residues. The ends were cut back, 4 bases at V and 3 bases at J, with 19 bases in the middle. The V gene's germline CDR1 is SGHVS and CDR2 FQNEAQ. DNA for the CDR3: TGTGCCAGCAGCTCCCTAGGGGGACGGTCGATCTACGAGCAGTACTTC. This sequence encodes CASSSLGGRSIYEQYF.

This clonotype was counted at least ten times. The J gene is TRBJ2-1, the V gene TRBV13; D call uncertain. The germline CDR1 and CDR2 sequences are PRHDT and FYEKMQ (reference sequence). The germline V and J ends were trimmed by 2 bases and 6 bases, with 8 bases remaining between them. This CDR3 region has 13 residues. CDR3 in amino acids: CASSLIRRNEQFF. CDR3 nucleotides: TGTGCCAGCAGCTTAATAAGGCGCAATGAGCAGTTCTTC.

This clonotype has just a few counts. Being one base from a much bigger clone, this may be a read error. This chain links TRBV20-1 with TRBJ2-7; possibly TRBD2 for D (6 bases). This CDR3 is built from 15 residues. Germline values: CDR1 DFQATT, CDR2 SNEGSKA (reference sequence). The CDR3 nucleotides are TGCCGTGCCAAGACCACTAGCTTTACCCACAACGAGCAGTACTTC. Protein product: CRAKTTSFTHNEQYF.

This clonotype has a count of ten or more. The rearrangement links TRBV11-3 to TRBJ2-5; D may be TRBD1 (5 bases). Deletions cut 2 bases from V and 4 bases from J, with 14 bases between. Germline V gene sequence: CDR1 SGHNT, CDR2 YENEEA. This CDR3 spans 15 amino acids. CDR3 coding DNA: TGTGCCAGCAGCTTACAAGGGGCCCCAAGAGAGACCCAGTACTTC. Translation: CASSLQGAPRETQYF.

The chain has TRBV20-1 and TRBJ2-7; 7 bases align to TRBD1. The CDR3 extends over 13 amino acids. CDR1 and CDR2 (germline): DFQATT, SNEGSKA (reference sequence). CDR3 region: CSLAYRGAYEQYF. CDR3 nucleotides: TGCAGCTTGGCGTACAGGGGAGCCTACGAGCAGTACTTC.

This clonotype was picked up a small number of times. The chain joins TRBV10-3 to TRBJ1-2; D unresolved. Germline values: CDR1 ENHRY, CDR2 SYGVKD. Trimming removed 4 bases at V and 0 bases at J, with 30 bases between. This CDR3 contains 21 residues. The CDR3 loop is CAISVPFRVAIFLCANYGYTF. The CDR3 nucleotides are TGTGCCATCAGTGTCCCTTTTAGAGTGGCTATATTCTTATGTGCTAACTATGGCTACACCTTC.

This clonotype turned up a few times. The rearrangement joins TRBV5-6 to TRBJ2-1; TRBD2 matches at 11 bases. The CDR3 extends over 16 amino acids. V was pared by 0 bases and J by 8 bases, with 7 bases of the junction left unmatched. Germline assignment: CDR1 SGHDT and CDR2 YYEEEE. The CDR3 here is CASSLVLAGGTDEQFF. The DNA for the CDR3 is TGTGCCAGCAGCTTGGTTCTAGCGGGGGGTACCGATGAGCAGTTCTTC.

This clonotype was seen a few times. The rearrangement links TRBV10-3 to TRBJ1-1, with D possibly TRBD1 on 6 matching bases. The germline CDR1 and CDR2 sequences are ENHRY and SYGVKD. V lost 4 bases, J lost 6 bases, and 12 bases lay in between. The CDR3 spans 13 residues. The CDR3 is CAISGGRGAEAFF. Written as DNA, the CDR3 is TGTGCCATCAGTGGGGGCAGGGGCGCTGAAGCTTTCTTT.